In this sample, the clone carrying this T cell receptor beta chain turned up many times. The antigen is undetermined. CDR1 is SGHTA, CDR2 FQGTGA, per germline. This CDR3 is 16 amino acids long. Trimming at V came to 2 bases and at J to 5 bases, leaving 3 bases not matched to a gene. These data originate in a study of glioma-infiltrating T cells. Study results and limitations: Non-neoplastic patients had below-expected tissue-blood divergence, while all gliomas exceeded expectation. Only very few CDR3 sequences appeared in both tissue and blood.

TCR alpha and beta CDR3 regions were amplified from RNA using iRepertoire nested multiplex PCR. For one-step reverse transcription and amplification, 100-400 ng of tissue mRNA or PBMC total RNA was used. Using its own MiXCR run on the multiplex PCR reads, TCRdb lists one record per CDR3 protein. The sample lists some 99,000 distinct CDR3 sequences; less than 30% were seen once. Sequencing input: glioma tissue, nonneoplastic brain tissue, or PBMCs (not recorded which). This clonotype originated in a human donor with low-grade glioma or glioblastoma, undergoing nonglioma brain surgery, or in good health (not recorded which). The chain recombines TRBV7-3 with TRBJ2-2, with 12 bases aligning to TRBD2. CDR3 in amino acids: CASSLLAGGGTGELFF. The DNA of the CDR3 is TGTGCCAGCAGCTTACTAGCGGGAGGGGGTACCGGGGAGCTGTTTTTT.